The clone carrying this TCR beta chain has just a few counts. No antigen is known for it. The data originate from a study of beta chain features in type 1 diabetes. Study-level findings and limits: Shorter TCRB CDR3s, moderately but significantly so, were found in Type 1 diabetes patients in all four CD4+ subsets.

Of the isolated RNA, all was reverse transcribed, and so the sequenced material was expressed TCRB transcripts. TCRdb keeps only in-frame clones here, not all; method: immunoSEQ multiplex PCR. The repertoire includes around 280,000 clones, 15% of them detected once, and around 0.015% sits in the top ten. Per the germline V gene, CDR1 is ENHRY and CDR2 is SYGVKD. V lost 10 bases to trimming and J lost 7 bases, with 9 bases between them. The CDR3 has 10 residues. A heparinised blood draw that averaged around 100 mL was obtained once from each donor. The sample comprised naive CD4+ T cells from blood. The origin of this receptor is a man between 18 and 29 years old with type 1 diabetes. This chain links TRBV10-3 with TRBJ2-3; D uncertain. DNA of the CDR3: TGTGCCACCGCTTCTAATACGCAGTATTTT. It yields the protein CATASNTQYF.